These 3 T cell receptor beta chains came from one sample sequenced in a study of cytomegalovirus exposure and HLA in healthy donors. The PCR had 60 Vbeta and 13 Jbeta primers. The table came from immunoSEQ multiplex PCR; TCRdb's copy has only in-frame clones and leaves some out. This sample has tens of thousands of clones, with more than 65% found just once. Material for sequencing was PBMCs. These receptors originate from a girl under 10 years old in good health and CMV-seropositive.

The chain carries TRBV27 and TRBJ1-5; 9 positions agree with TRBD1. This CDR3 contains 13 residues. Germline V lookup: CDR1 MNHEY, CDR2 SMNVEV (reference sequence). The junction had 0 bases not matched to a gene; V was cut back by 5 bases and J by 4 bases. The CDR3 region is CASSGTGNQPQHF. CDR3 nucleotides: TGTGCCAGCAGTGGGACAGGGAATCAGCCCCAGCATTTT.

The table lists this clone with a count of one. This sequence joins TRBV27 and TRBJ1-5; 8 bases are shared with TRBD1. The CDR3 runs 16 residues. Per germline, CDR1 MNHEY and CDR2 SMNVEV (reference sequence). Trimming removed 5 bases from V and 0 bases from J; junction bases left unmatched: 6. CDR3 residues: CASSPGRGLSNQPQHF. The CDR3 DNA reads as TGTGCCAGCAGTCCCGGCAGGGGGCTTAGCAATCAGCCCCAGCATTTT.

The chain combines TRBV30 with TRBJ1-1, with D possibly matching TRBD1 (5 bases). Trimming shortened V by 6 bases and J by 5 bases, and 10 bases separated the two germline ends. Germline-derived CDR1 and CDR2 are GTSNPN and SVGIG (reference sequence). CDR3 size: 11 residues. This CDR3 reads CACRGPTEAFF. Here the CDR3 DNA reads TGTGCCTGTAGGGGTCCAACTGAAGCTTTCTTT. Together with reference TRBV30 and TRBJ1-1, the CDR3 gives the full variable domain: SQTIHQWPATLVQPVGSPLSLECTVEGTSNPNLYWYRQAAGRGLQLLFYSVGIGQISSEVPQNLSASRPQDRQFILSSKKLLLSDSGFYLCACRGPTEAFFGQGTRLTVV.